This record looks at one T cell receptor (beta chain) sequence and its context. Its cognate antigen is unknown. These data originate in a study of CD4 T cells in relation to SARS-CoV-2 and coronaviruses. Overall study findings and caveats: The cross-reactivity analysis covered only spike protein, not other viral proteins.

The V and J ends lost 2 bases and 3 bases, in that order; junction bases with no gene match: 4. Per germline, CDR1 GTSNPN and CDR2 SVGIG (reference sequence). The CDR3 length is 13 residues. The method was immunoSEQ multiplex PCR; TCRdb's version includes in-frame clones alone and lacks a portion of them. The top ten hold 25% to 35% of the sample, which has 15,000 to 20,000 clones, under 85% seen once. The unexposed donors gave CD4+ T cells in about 2010-2019, prior to COVID-19. After nine to ten days of culture, CD4+ T cells were isolated. As cell numbers allowed, unexposed-donor CD4+ T cells faced SARS-CoV-2 S/N and four cold-coronavirus spikes.

The chain carries TRBV30 and TRBJ2-7; 7 bases map to TRBD2. The clonotype comes from a human donor in good health. The sample comprised CD4+ T cells from PBMCs, cultured in vitro. Written as DNA, the CDR3 is TGTGCCTGGAGTACTAGCGATCTCTACGAGCAGTACTTC. This codes for CAWSTSDLYEQYF.